The source of this T cell receptor beta chain is a study of siplizumab effects on memory and regulatory T cells. Only in-frame clones appear in the TCRdb table, and some are missing; sequencing was by immunoSEQ multiplex PCR. Altogether about 100,000 clones are present, about 94% being singletons, with the ten largest covering 1% to 1.5%. V lost 10 bases and J lost 4, with 13 bases in between. Per the germline V gene, CDR1 is MDHEN and CDR2 is SYDVKM. This CDR3 comprises 13 residues. The origin of this receptor is a human donor in good health. J is TRBJ1-4 and V is TRBV28; D is unresolved. What was sequenced was non-Treg CD4+ T cells sorted from blood. For the CDR3, the DNA is TGTGCCACCGAAGTCGGAGGTAATGAAAAACTGTTTTTT. It is translated as CATEVGGNEKLFF. Based on the CDR3 plus reference TRBV28 and TRBJ1-4, the full variable domain is DVKVTQSSRYLVKRTGEKVFLECVQDMDHENMFWYRQDPGLGLRLIYFSYDVKMKEKGDIPEGYSVSREKKERFSLILESASTNQTSMYLCATEVGGNEKLFFGSGTQLSVL.